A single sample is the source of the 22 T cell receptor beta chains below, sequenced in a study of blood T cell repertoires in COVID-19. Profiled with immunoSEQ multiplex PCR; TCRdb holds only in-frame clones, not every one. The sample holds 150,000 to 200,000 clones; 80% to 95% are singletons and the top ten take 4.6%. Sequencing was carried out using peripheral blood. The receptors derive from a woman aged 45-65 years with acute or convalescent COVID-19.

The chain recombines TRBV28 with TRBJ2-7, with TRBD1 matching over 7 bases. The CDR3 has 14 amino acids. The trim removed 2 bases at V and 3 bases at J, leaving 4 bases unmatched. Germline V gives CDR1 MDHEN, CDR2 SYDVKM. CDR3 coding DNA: TGTGCCAGCAGTTTACGTAGACAGGGCTACGAGCAGTACTTC. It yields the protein CASSLRRQGYEQYF.

In nucleotides, the CDR3 is TGTGCCAGCAGCTTAACGGGTCAGGGCACTGAAGCTTTCTTT. Translation gives CASSLTGQGTEAFF. This rearrangement joins TRBV7-3 to TRBJ1-1; D perhaps matches TRBD1 (5 bases). This CDR3 has 14 amino acids. Trimming left V 0 bases short and J 4 bases short, with 9 bases between. Germline V lookup: CDR1 SGHTA, CDR2 FQGTGA.

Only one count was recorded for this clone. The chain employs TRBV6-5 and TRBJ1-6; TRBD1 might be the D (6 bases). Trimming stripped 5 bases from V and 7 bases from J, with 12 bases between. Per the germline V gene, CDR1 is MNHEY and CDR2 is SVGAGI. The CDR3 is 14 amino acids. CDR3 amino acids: CASSKTGLNSPLHF. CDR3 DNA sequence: TGTGCCAGCAGTAAGACAGGCCTAAATTCACCCCTCCACTTT.

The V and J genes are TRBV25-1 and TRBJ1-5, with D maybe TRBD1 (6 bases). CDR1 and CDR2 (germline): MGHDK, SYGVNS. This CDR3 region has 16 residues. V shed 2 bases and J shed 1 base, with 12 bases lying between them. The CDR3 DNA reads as TGTGCCAGCAGTGAAGCAGGGGATTGGAGCAATCAGCCCCAGCATTTT. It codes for CASSEAGDWSNQPQHF.

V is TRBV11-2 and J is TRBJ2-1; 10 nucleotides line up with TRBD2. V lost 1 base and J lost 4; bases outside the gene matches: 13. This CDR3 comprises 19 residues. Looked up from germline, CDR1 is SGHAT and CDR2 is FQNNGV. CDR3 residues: CASSLGAGTGLAIYNEQFF. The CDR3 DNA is TGTGCCAGCAGCTTAGGGGCAGGGACGGGACTAGCGATTTACAATGAGCAGTTCTTC.

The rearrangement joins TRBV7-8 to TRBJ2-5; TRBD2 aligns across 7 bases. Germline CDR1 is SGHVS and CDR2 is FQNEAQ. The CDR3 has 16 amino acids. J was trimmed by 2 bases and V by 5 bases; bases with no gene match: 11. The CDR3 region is CASSESSRDYQETQYF. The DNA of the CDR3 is TGTGCCAGCAGCGAGTCGTCCCGGGACTATCAAGAGACCCAGTACTTC.

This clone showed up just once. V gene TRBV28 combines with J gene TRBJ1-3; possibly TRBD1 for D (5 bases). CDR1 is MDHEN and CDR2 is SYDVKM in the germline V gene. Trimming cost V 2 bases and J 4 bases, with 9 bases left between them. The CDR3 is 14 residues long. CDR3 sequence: CASSLQGYGNTIYF. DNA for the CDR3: TGTGCCAGCAGTTTACAGGGCTACGGAAACACCATATATTTT.

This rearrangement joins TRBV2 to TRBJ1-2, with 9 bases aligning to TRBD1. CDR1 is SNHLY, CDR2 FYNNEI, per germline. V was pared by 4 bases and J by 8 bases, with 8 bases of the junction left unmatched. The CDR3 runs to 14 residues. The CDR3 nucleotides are TGTGCCAGCAGTGCACAGGGGGCGCAGGGAGGCTACACCTTC. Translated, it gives CASSAQGAQGGYTF.

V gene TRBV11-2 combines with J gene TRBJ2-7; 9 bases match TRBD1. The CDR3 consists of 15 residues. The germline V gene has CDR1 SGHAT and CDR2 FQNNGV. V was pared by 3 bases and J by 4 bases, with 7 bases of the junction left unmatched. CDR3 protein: CASSFDRGYQYEQYF. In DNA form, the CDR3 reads TGTGCCAGCAGCTTCGACAGGGGGTACCAATACGAGCAGTACTTC.

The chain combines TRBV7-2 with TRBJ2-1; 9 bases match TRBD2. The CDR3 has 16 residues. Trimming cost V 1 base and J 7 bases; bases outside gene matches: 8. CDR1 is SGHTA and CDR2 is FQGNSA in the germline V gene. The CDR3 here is CASSLGTSGLRNEQFF. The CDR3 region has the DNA TGTGCCAGCAGCTTAGGTACTAGCGGGCTAAGAAATGAGCAGTTCTTC.

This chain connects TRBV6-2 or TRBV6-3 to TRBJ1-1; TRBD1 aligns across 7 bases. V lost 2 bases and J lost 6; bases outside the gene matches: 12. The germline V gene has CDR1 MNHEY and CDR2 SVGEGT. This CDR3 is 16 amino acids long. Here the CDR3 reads CASSYAGTELGSEAFF. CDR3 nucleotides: TGTGCCAGCAGTTACGCCGGGACAGAGTTAGGGTCTGAAGCTTTCTTT.

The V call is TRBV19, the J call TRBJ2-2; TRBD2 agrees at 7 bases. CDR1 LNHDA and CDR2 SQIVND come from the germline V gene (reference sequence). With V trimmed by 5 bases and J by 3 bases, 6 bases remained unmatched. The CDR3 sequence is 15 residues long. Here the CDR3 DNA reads TGTGCCAGTAGTCGCGGTAGCGGGTACACCGGGGAGCTGTTTTTT. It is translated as CASSRGSGYTGELFF.

The CDR3 coding sequence is TGTGCCAGTAGTATTGGCGGGAGAGGCGAGCAGTTCTTC. It translates to CASSIGGRGEQFF. The V call is TRBV19, the J call TRBJ2-1, with 7 bases aligning to TRBD2. Germline V gene lookup returns CDR1 LNHDA and CDR2 SQIVND (reference sequence). The length of the CDR3 is 13 residues. J lost 10 bases, V lost 3 bases, and 6 bases had no gene match.

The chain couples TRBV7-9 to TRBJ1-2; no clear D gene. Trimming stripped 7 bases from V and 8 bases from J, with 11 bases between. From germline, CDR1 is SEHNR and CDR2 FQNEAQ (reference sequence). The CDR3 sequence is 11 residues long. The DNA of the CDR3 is TGTGCCAGCACCTTGTGGCAGGGCTACACCTTC. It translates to CASTLWQGYTF.

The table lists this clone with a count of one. CDR3 sequence (DNA): TGTGCCAGCAGCTTGGAGACGGGGACCTACGAGCAGTACTTC. Translating gives CASSLETGTYEQYF. This rearrangement joins TRBV5-4 to TRBJ2-7, with TRBD2 as a possible D gene (5 bases). The CDR3 consists of 14 residues. Germline V gene lookup returns CDR1 SGHNT and CDR2 YYREEE (reference sequence). V was clipped by 0 bases and J by 2 bases, with 9 bases between them.

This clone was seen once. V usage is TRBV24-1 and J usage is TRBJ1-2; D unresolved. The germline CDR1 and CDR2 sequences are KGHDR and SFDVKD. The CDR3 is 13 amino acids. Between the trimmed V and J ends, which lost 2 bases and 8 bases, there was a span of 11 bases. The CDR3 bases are TGTGCCACCAGTGATTCTCACAGTGAAGGCTACACCTTC. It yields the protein CATSDSHSEGYTF.

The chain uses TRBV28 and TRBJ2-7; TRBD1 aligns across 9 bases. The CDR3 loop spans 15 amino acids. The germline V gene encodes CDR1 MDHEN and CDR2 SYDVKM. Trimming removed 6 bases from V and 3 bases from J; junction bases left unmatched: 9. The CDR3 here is CASSPTGTGIYEQYF. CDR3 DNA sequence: TGTGCCAGCAGCCCGACCGGGACAGGGATCTACGAGCAGTACTTC.

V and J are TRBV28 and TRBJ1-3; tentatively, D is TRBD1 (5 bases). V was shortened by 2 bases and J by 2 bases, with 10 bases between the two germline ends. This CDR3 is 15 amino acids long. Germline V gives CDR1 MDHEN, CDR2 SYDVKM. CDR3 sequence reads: CASSLGQGPGNTIYF. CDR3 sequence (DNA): TGTGCCAGCAGTTTAGGGCAGGGTCCTGGAAACACCATATATTTT. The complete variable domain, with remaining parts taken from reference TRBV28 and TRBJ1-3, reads DVKVTQSSRYLVKRTGEKVFLECVQDMDHENMFWYRQDPGLGLRLIYFSYDVKMKEKGDIPEGYSVSREKKERFSLILESASTNQTSMYLCASSLGQGPGNTIYFGEGSWLTVV.

The CDR3 loop reads CASSRGRNTQYF. The CDR3 DNA is TGTGCCAGCAGTAGGGGCAGAAATACGCAGTATTTT. This chain joins TRBV12-3 or TRBV12-4 and TRBJ2-3; weak D call: TRBD1 (5 bases). V was clipped by 5 bases and J by 7 bases, with 10 bases between them. CDR3 size: 12 residues.

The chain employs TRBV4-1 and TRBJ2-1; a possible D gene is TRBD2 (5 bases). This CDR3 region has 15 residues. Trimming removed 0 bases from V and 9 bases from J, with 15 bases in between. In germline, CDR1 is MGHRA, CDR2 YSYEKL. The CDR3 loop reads CASSQDVEDFSEQFF. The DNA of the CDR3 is TGCGCCAGCAGCCAAGACGTGGAGGACTTTAGTGAGCAGTTCTTC.

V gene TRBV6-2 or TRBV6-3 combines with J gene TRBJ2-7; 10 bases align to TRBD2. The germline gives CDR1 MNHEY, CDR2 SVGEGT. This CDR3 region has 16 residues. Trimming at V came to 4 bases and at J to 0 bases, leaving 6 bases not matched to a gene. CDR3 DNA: TGTGCCAGCAGTTCCTTTAGCGGGAGGAGCTCCTACGAGCAGTACTTC. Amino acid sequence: CASSSFSGRSSYEQYF.

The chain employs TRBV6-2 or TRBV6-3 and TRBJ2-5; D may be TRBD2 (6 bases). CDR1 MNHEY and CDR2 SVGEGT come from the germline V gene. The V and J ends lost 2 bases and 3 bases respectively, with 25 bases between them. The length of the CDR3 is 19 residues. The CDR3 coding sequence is TGTGCCAGCAGTTACAGGGTCGGAGGGCCGCCCTCAACCGAAGAGACCCAGTACTTC. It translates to CASSYRVGGPPSTEETQYF.